The source of this T cell receptor (beta chain) is a study of Ad26.COV2.S vaccination and SARS-CoV-2 variants. Study-level findings and limits: The placebo group had lower spike-specific TCR breadth than the vaccine recipients did.

The table came from immunoSEQ multiplex PCR; TCRdb's copy has only in-frame clones and leaves some out. The sample includes 300,000 to 450,000 clones, around 92% of them seen just once. A note on this clone: Its specificity is not known.

The clonotype comes from a human donor who had recovered from COVID-19. The source was peripheral blood, collected after recovery from COVID-19.

CDR3 protein: CASSVGGRGYGYTF. The CDR3 DNA is TGTGCCAGCAGTGTTGGGGGGCGCGGCTATGGCTACACCTTC. The chain joins TRBV27 to TRBJ1-2; possible D gene TRBD1, 6 bases. This CDR3 has 14 amino acids. Deletions cut 5 bases from V and 4 bases from J, with 14 bases between. Germline CDR1 is MNHEY and CDR2 is SMNVEV (reference sequence).